These T cell receptor beta chains were read from a single sample in a study of blood T cell repertoires in COVID-19. TCRdb's copy holds only in-frame clones and misses some; the assay was immunoSEQ multiplex PCR. The sample has tens of thousands of clones; around 92% are singletons. The sequenced material came from peripheral blood. Source of these receptors: a man aged 45-65 years with COVID-19, enrolled during active disease. Each CDR3 is given with its conserved first and last residue. Each record gives: CDR3 DNA, CDR3 protein, J gene, D gene, V gene, clone size. A D gene is named only where the DNA matches it firmly. Rows may omit the clone size; those that give it use once, few, many or a size class.

DNA: TGTGCCAGCAGCCGTACTCGGGGGGCCTCCTACAATGAGCAGTTCTTC
CDR3: CASSRTRGASYNEQFF
J: TRBJ2-1
D: NA
V: TRBV3-1/TRBV3-2
size: NA

DNA: TGTGCCAGCAGCTCCCGGGGCGGGGGGACAGATACGCAGTATTTT
CDR3: CASSSRGGGTDTQYF
J: TRBJ2-3
D: TRBD2
V: TRBV7-3
size: few

DNA: TGTGCCAGCAGTTACTCAGCGGGGAGGACAGATACGCAGTATTTT
CDR3: CASSYSAGRTDTQYF
J: TRBJ2-3
D: TRBD2
V: TRBV6-6
size: NA

DNA: TGTGCCAGCAGCCGCCGACAGGGCGAGACTGAAGCTTTCTTT
CDR3: CASSRRQGETEAFF
J: TRBJ1-1
D: TRBD1
V: TRBV3-1/TRBV3-2
size: once

DNA: TGTGCCAGTAGTATGGGACAGGGGAACACTGAAGCTTTCTTT
CDR3: CASSMGQGNTEAFF
J: TRBJ1-1
D: TRBD1
V: TRBV19
size: NA

DNA: TGTGCCAGCTCACTAACAGGGTCTGAAGCTTTCTTT
CDR3: CASSLTGSEAFF
J: TRBJ1-1
D: NA
V: TRBV18
size: NA

DNA: TGTGCCAGCAGTGGGTGGGGACTAGCGGGGGGCCGCAACACCGGGGAGCTGTTTTTT
CDR3: CASSGWGLAGGRNTGELFF
J: TRBJ2-2
D: TRBD2
V: TRBV6-2/TRBV6-3
size: NA

DNA: TGTGCCAGCTCACGGGCAGGGGCTAATGAAAAACTGTTTTTT
CDR3: CASSRAGANEKLFF
J: TRBJ1-4
D: NA
V: TRBV18
size: NA

DNA: TGTGCCACCAGCAGAGGGGAGGGACAGGGGCCCAACTATGGCTACACCTTC
CDR3: CATSRGEGQGPNYGYTF
J: TRBJ1-2
D: TRBD1
V: TRBV15
size: NA

DNA: TGTGCCAGCAGTCCCAGGACAGGGGTCCAAGAGACCCAGTACTTC
CDR3: CASSPRTGVQETQYF
J: TRBJ2-5
D: TRBD1
V: TRBV27
size: NA

DNA: TGTGCCAGCAGCGTAATGGAACTATCCACAGATACGCAGTATTTT
CDR3: CASSVMELSTDTQYF
J: TRBJ2-3
D: NA
V: TRBV9
size: NA

DNA: TGTGCCAGCAGTGATGCCAGGGAGGGTCAGCCCCAGCATTTT
CDR3: CASSDAREGQPQHF
J: TRBJ1-5
D: NA
V: TRBV25-1
size: NA

DNA: TGCGCCAGCAGAAGCGGGAGGAACACTGAAGCTTTCTTT
CDR3: CASRSGRNTEAFF
J: TRBJ1-1
D: NA
V: TRBV10-1
size: NA

DNA: TGTGCCACCAGTGATGCCGGAGGGAGCTATCAGCCCCAGCATTTT
CDR3: CATSDAGGSYQPQHF
J: TRBJ1-5
D: NA
V: TRBV24-1
size: NA

DNA: TGTGCCAGCAGCTTAGGCAGGGCCGACTATGGCTACACCTTC
CDR3: CASSLGRADYGYTF
J: TRBJ1-2
D: NA
V: TRBV11-2
size: NA

DNA: TGTGCCAGCAGCTCTCCTCTGGGGGGGGACTATGGCTACACCTTC
CDR3: CASSSPLGGDYGYTF
J: TRBJ1-2
D: NA
V: TRBV5-4
size: NA

DNA: TGTGCCAGCAGTTTTTGGACCGGGGGTAGCAATCAGCCCCAGCATTTT
CDR3: CASSFWTGGSNQPQHF
J: TRBJ1-5
D: NA
V: TRBV28
size: once

DNA: TGTGCCAGCAAAGCGTCTTCTCGTTCACCCCTCCACTTT
CDR3: CASKASSRSPLHF
J: TRBJ1-6
D: NA
V: TRBV12-3/TRBV12-4
size: few

DNA: TGTGCCAGCAGTCCAGGATTCACTAGCACAGATACGCAGTATTTT
CDR3: CASSPGFTSTDTQYF
J: TRBJ2-3
D: NA
V: TRBV28
size: NA

DNA: TGTGCCAGCAGTTTTATCACGGGATCAGGCAATGGCTACACCTTC
CDR3: CASSFITGSGNGYTF
J: TRBJ1-2
D: NA
V: TRBV27
size: NA

DNA: TGTGCCAGCTCCGGGACAGGGAATGAGCAGTTCTTC
CDR3: CASSGTGNEQFF
J: TRBJ2-1
D: TRBD1
V: TRBV18
size: NA

DNA: TGTGCCAGCAAATCCTCGGTCGGGTACTCTGGAAACACCATATATTTT
CDR3: CASKSSVGYSGNTIYF
J: TRBJ1-3
D: NA
V: TRBV2
size: once

DNA: TGTGCCAGCAGTCCCCCGGGGAGCAATCAGCCCCAGCATTTT
CDR3: CASSPPGSNQPQHF
J: TRBJ1-5
D: NA
V: TRBV6-6
size: NA

DNA: TGTGCCACCAGTGACCTGGACAGGAATAAAGGCTACACCTTC
CDR3: CATSDLDRNKGYTF
J: TRBJ1-2
D: TRBD1
V: TRBV24-1
size: NA

DNA: TGTGCCAGCAATCGGGGGGCGCACAACAATGAGCAGTTCTTC
CDR3: CASNRGAHNNEQFF
J: TRBJ2-1
D: NA
V: TRBV2
size: NA

DNA: TGTGCCAGCAGGGGACAGTCCTACGAGCAGTACTTC
CDR3: CASRGQSYEQYF
J: TRBJ2-7
D: TRBD1
V: TRBV27
size: NA

DNA: TGCAGCGCCGCAGACAGGGGGTGGATGAACACTGAAGCTTTCTTT
CDR3: CSAADRGWMNTEAFF
J: TRBJ1-1
D: TRBD1
V: TRBV29-1
size: NA